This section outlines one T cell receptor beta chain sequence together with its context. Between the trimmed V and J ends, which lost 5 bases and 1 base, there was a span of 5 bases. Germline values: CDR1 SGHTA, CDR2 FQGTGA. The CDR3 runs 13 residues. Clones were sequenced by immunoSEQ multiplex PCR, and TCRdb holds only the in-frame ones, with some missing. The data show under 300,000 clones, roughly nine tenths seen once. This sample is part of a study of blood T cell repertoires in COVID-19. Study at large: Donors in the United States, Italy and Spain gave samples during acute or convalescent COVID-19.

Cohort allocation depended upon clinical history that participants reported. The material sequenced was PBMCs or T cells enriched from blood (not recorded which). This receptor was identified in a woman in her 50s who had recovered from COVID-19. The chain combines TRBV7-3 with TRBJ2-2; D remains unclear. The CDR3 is CASSPENTGELFF. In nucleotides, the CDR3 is TGTGCCAGCAGCCCAGAGAACACCGGGGAGCTGTTTTTT.